The rows below give T cell receptor beta chains drawn from one sample of a study of T-cell reconstitution after alpha-beta-depleted transplantation in children. TCRdb re-called the PCR reads with MiXCR, one entry per CDR3 protein. The sample includes 600,000 to 800,000 distinct CDR3 sequences, about an eighth seen only once; the top ten take about 0.77%. Sequenced here: PBMCs, sampled before TCRalphabeta/CD19-depleted stem cell transplant. Receptors originate from a girl aged 2-10 years with congenital amegakaryocytic thrombocytopenia, due to receive a stem cell transplant. Each CDR3 is given without its conserved first and last residue.

J gene | V gene | CDR3 protein
TRBJ2-1 | TRBV4-1 | ASSLTSGRVDNEQF
TRBJ2-7 | TRBV5-1 | ASSLGTVVSEQY
TRBJ2-5 | TRBV20-1 | SADGSPQETQY
TRBJ1-2 | TRBV5-1 | ASSSGTGQPYGYT
TRBJ2-3 | TRBV27 | ASSLSVSSADTQY
TRBJ2-5 | TRBV29-1 | SVLARSRGTQY
TRBJ2-2 | TRBV6-1 | ASSARPVAGSGELF
TRBJ2-2 | TRBV5-1 | ASSVEGRANTGELF
TRBJ2-3 | TRBV2 | AGGQELTDTQY
TRBJ1-1 | TRBV30 | ACTPGAPNTEAF
TRBJ2-1 | TRBV12-3/TRBV12-4 | ASRMTGRLRDEQF
TRBJ1-2 | TRBV3-1 | ASSQGLRGQLGYGYT
TRBJ2-7 | TRBV3-1 | ASSPTRAGSALYEQY
TRBJ1-1 | TRBV27 | ASSPLGLTYTEAF
TRBJ2-1 | TRBV6-1 | ASSEAGPGNEQF
TRBJ2-2 | TRBV20-1 | SATVIGTGELF
TRBJ2-6 | TRBV10-2 | ASSEPPFISGIHSGANVLT
TRBJ1-1 | TRBV19 | ASSLLEANTEAF
TRBJ2-1 | TRBV20-1 | SARDPSGRAINEQF
TRBJ2-7 | TRBV24-1 | ATSLGLFGGRKYEQY
TRBJ2-2 | TRBV7-2 | ASSLGGAVGELF
TRBJ2-3 | TRBV20-1 | SAIYNLENTDTQY
TRBJ2-1 | TRBV7-8 | ASSLTQGPSAGQF
TRBJ2-7 | TRBV20-1 | SATPDREKDEQY
TRBJ2-1 | TRBV4-2 | ASSQESLAGGPGYNEQF
TRBJ1-2 | TRBV29-1 | SIRTNRYGYT
TRBJ1-1 | TRBV20-1 | SAREGAGNTEAF
TRBJ2-1 | TRBV19 | ASETGTSFNEQF
TRBJ2-3 | TRBV5-5 | ASSRDHSSTDTQY
TRBJ2-7 | TRBV6-5 | ASGGTGEEQY
TRBJ2-7 | TRBV12-3/TRBV12-4 | ASSRTSGVYEQY
TRBJ2-1 | TRBV12-3/TRBV12-4 | ASSYGGFSYNEQF
TRBJ1-1 | TRBV5-1 | ASSTGTGRGDTEAF
TRBJ2-7 | TRBV20-1 | SAYAGDRIYEQY
TRBJ2-2 | TRBV5-1 | ASSLRGLAATNTGELF
TRBJ2-3 | TRBV28 | ASNRAQKKNTQY
TRBJ2-3 | TRBV12-3/TRBV12-4 | ASSTYKVDTQY
TRBJ2-3 | TRBV10-3 | ATGGLAGARDTQY
TRBJ1-1 | TRBV5-1 | ASSLGQAEAF
TRBJ1-3 | TRBV5-1 | ASSPTGPSGNTIY